This T cell receptor beta chain was obtained from a study of early T cells in non-severe SARS-CoV-2 infection. The wider study: Chains were unpaired, as sequencing was done on bulk RNA from unsorted whole blood. Study-level findings and limits: Matches to VDJdb favored anti-spike CD8 responses and missed private and CD4 specificities.

A remark on this clonotype: Its antigen remains unknown.

Individual cDNA molecules received unique molecular identifiers during library preparation. TCRdb reanalysed the 5' RACE reads using MiXCR and keeps one entry per CDR3 protein. The sample consists of about 100,000 distinct CDR3 sequences, approximately 13% of them appearing once. V was pared by 1 base and J by 2 bases, with 11 bases between. The CDR3 extends over 16 amino acids. CDR1 is MNHEY, CDR2 SVGEGT, per germline. Material for sequencing was whole blood. The chain links TRBV6-2 or TRBV6-3 to TRBJ2-2; unclear D gene. The clonotype originates from an adult who was a healthcare worker with PCR-confirmed SARS-CoV-2 infection or an uninfected control (not recorded which). CDR3 sequence reads: CASSYLGHLNTGELFF. Written as DNA, the CDR3 is TGTGCCAGCAGTTACTTGGGCCACCTTAACACCGGGGAGCTGTTTTTT.